Given below is one T cell receptor beta chain in context. The sample comes from a study of blood T cell repertoires in COVID-19. In the study overall: COVID-19 samples collected from the United States, Italy and Spain covered acute and convalescent phases. The cDNA or gDNA used as material had been derived from T cells, B-cell-depleted T cells, or PBMCs.

How the authors handled the data: Cell counts per sample came from amplifying reference gene primers. Generated by immunoSEQ multiplex PCR, the TCRdb table keeps only in-frame clones and is missing some. V, J and clone size are taken as reported in that table, and D and trimming were inferred from the DNA itself. This sample has over 70,000 clones, with 70% to 90% found just once. CDR1 and CDR2 from the germline V gene are SNHLY and FYNNEI. CDR3 size: 18 residues. The ends lost 2 bases at V and 0 bases at J; junction bases unmatched: 12. This chain connects TRBV2 to TRBJ2-5, with TRBD1 identical over 7 bases. The origin of this receptor is a human donor in a cohort sampled during active COVID-19. Sequences were obtained from peripheral blood. CDR3 DNA: TGTGCCAGCAGTGAAAGGGGGCCCCGCGGATACTACCAAGAGACCCAGTACTTC. Protein sequence: CASSERGPRGYYQETQYF.